A single sample gave rise to the 28 T cell receptor beta chains below, sequenced in a study of blood T cell repertoires in COVID-19 (dated by TCRdb to 2018 to 2021). Library preparation employed the immunoSEQ multiplex PCR assay. TCRdb limited this immuneACCESS table to in-frame rearrangements with V and J called. A share of clones is missing; checked studies link under half to unresolved V genes, and the rest is unexplained. The sample contains about 310,000 clones, about 89% of them found a single time. The ten largest clones add up to approximately 5.2% of the sample. The sample comprised PBMCs or T cells enriched from blood (not recorded which). These receptors originate from a man aged 55 to 70 who had recovered from COVID-19.

CDR3 nucleotide sequence: TGTGCCACCAGCAGAGGGGACAAGAATGAAAAACTGTTTTTT. Translation: CATSRGDKNEKLFF. This sequence joins TRBV15 and TRBJ1-4, with D perhaps matching TRBD1 (6 bases). V was trimmed by 1 base and J by 5 bases, leaving 8 bases between them. The CDR3 sequence is 14 residues long. Looked up from germline, CDR1 is LNHNV and CDR2 is YYDKDF (reference sequence). Full variable domain (remainder filled in from reference TRBV15 and TRBJ1-4): DAMVIQNPRYQVTQFGKPVTLSCSQTLNHNVMYWYQQKSSQAPKLLFHYYDKDFNNEADTPDNFQSRRPNTSFCFLDIRSPGLGDTAMYLCATSRGDKNEKLFFGSGTQLSVL.

The chain links TRBV5-5 to TRBJ2-1; 9 bases map to TRBD2. The CDR3 covers 14 residues. The V gene's germline CDR1 is SGHKS and CDR2 YYEKEE (reference sequence). V trimming: 2 bases; J trimming: 7 bases; junction bases outside the gene matches: 4. The CDR3 bases are TGTGCCAGCAGCTTCGTAGCGGGAGATAATGAGCAGTTCTTC. Amino acids: CASSFVAGDNEQFF.

This clone was detected only once. The rearrangement uses TRBV3-1 (or the pseudogene TRBV3-2) and TRBJ2-2; 9 bases map to TRBD2. The germline V gene has CDR1 LGHDT and CDR2 YNNKEL (reference sequence). Germline trimming cut 2 bases from V and 4 bases from J; bases unmatched to any gene: 8. This CDR3 comprises 17 residues. This CDR3 is CASSQTPTSGPTGELFF. The CDR3 DNA follows: TGTGCCAGCAGCCAAACGCCGACTAGCGGCCCCACCGGGGAGCTGTTTTTT.

The chain joins TRBV10-3 to TRBJ1-3, with D maybe TRBD1 (5 bases). The CDR3 is made up of 16 amino acids. V was pared by 3 bases and J by 0 bases, with 12 bases between. The germline V gene has CDR1 ENHRY and CDR2 SYGVKD. The DNA for the CDR3 is TGTGCCATCAGTGATGGGGGGGTGCGCTCTGGAAACACCATATATTTT. Protein sequence: CAISDGGVRSGNTIYF.

V is TRBV6-1 and J is TRBJ1-5; D is perhaps TRBD1 (6 bases). V gave up 3 bases and J gave up 3 bases, with 15 bases separating them. This CDR3 comprises 16 residues. CDR1 is MNHNS, CDR2 SASEGT, per germline. As DNA, the CDR3 is TGTGCCAGCAGTGATAGCGAGGACAGTTCCAATCAGCCCCAGCATTTT. It is translated as CASSDSEDSSNQPQHF.

The chain joins TRBV24-1 to TRBJ2-1, with D unresolved. Trimming removed 9 bases from V and 5 bases from J, with 7 bases in between. From germline, CDR1 is KGHDR and CDR2 SFDVKD. The CDR3 is made up of 11 amino acids. CDR3 loop: CATGRDNEQFF. The DNA for the CDR3 is TGTGCCACCGGTCGCGACAATGAGCAGTTCTTC.

The gene calls are TRBV5-1 and TRBJ2-3; maybe TRBD2 (6 bases). Per germline, CDR1 SGHRS and CDR2 YFSETQ. The CDR3 is 18 amino acids. V was pared by 0 bases and J by 0 bases, with 17 bases between. CDR3 sequence (DNA): TGCGCCAGCAGCTTGGCCTCGAGACTAGTGAGGAGCACAGATACGCAGTATTTT. It encodes CASSLASRLVRSTDTQYF.

The V gene is TRBV10-3, the J gene TRBJ1-2; D perhaps matches TRBD1 (6 bases). The ends were cut back, 0 bases at V and 6 bases at J, with 11 bases in the middle. The length of the CDR3 is 14 residues. Germline values: CDR1 ENHRY, CDR2 SYGVKD. CDR3 residues: CAISESTGPDGYTF. The CDR3 DNA follows: TGTGCCATCAGTGAGTCGACAGGACCCGATGGCTACACCTTC.

This rearrangement joins TRBV28 to TRBJ1-3; TRBD1 matches at 8 bases. V was clipped by 7 bases and J by 8 bases; unmatched bases: 13. Per germline, CDR1 MDHEN and CDR2 SYDVKM. The CDR3 sequence is 15 residues long. The DNA of the CDR3 is TGTGCCAGCACATATTCGGACAGGGTTGTACACACCATATATTTT. Residues: CASTYSDRVVHTIYF.

V and J are TRBV20-1 and TRBJ1-1, with D possibly being TRBD1 (6 bases). Trimming stripped 1 base from V and 11 bases from J, with 11 bases between. The CDR3 is 11 residues long. The germline V gene has CDR1 DFQATT and CDR2 SNEGSKA (reference sequence). This CDR3 reads CSARVRQGAFF. The CDR3 coding sequence is TGCAGTGCTAGAGTTAGGCAGGGGGCTTTCTTT.

V and J are TRBV5-1 and TRBJ2-3; no firm D call. The CDR3 contains 16 residues. V was trimmed by 0 bases and J by 5 bases, leaving 16 bases between them. Germline assignment: CDR1 SGHRS and CDR2 YFSETQ. As DNA, the CDR3 is TGCGCCAGCAGCTTGGGTGGGCTAACTTCGGTAGATACGCAGTATTTT. Amino acid sequence: CASSLGGLTSVDTQYF.

The V and J genes are TRBV10-3 and TRBJ2-1; 10 nucleotides match TRBD2. The trim removed 3 bases at V and 7 bases at J, leaving 6 bases unmatched. Germline CDR1 reads ENHRY; CDR2 reads SYGVKD. This CDR3 has 15 amino acids. DNA of the CDR3: TGTGCCATCAGTGACAGGACTAGCGGTCGGAATGAGCAGTTCTTC. This encodes CAISDRTSGRNEQFF.

This chain connects TRBV7-3 to TRBJ2-7; 9 bases line up with TRBD1. Germline loops: CDR1 SGHTA, CDR2 FQGTGA. The CDR3 sequence is 15 residues long. V dropped 5 bases and J dropped 4; count of bases not matched to a gene: 9. CDR3 residues: CASSLQSGQGYEQYF. In DNA, the CDR3 is TGTGCCAGCAGCCTCCAGTCGGGACAGGGATACGAGCAGTACTTC.

This chain connects TRBV10-3 to TRBJ2-1, with 13 bases that match TRBD2. This CDR3 is built from 17 residues. Germline loops: CDR1 ENHRY, CDR2 SYGVKD. V lost 0 bases and J lost 8; bases outside the gene matches: 7. The CDR3 is CAISESTSGRHPDEQFF. The CDR3 bases are TGTGCCATCAGTGAGTCGACTAGCGGGAGGCATCCGGATGAGCAGTTCTTC.

The chain combines TRBV29-1 with TRBJ2-3; perhaps TRBD2 as D (5 bases). Germline V gene lookup returns CDR1 SQVTM and CDR2 ANQGSEA. CDR3 size: 14 residues. Trimming took 6 bases from V and 3 from J, leaving 16 bases between them. The CDR3 reads CSVYQLGRTDTQYF. The CDR3, as DNA: TGCAGCGTCTACCAACTAGGGCGAACAGATACGCAGTATTTT.

The chain links TRBV5-1 to TRBJ2-1; D is unresolved. With 4 bases removed from V and 9 bases from J, the gap between germline ends came to 11 bases. The CDR3 is 12 residues long. Germline CDR1 and CDR2: SGHRS and YFSETQ. The CDR3 here is CASSITESEQFF. The DNA of the CDR3 is TGCGCCAGCAGCATAACAGAAAGTGAGCAGTTCTTC.

This chain uses TRBV28 with TRBJ2-3, with 16 bases matching TRBD2. The CDR3 contains 16 residues. V was pared by 2 bases and J by 8 bases, with 4 bases of the junction left unmatched. Looked up from germline, CDR1 is MDHEN and CDR2 is SYDVKM. CDR3 region: CASSLTGTSGRGTQYF. The CDR3 region has the DNA TGTGCCAGCAGTTTAACCGGGACTAGCGGGAGGGGTACGCAGTATTTT.

The chain links TRBV21-1 to TRBJ2-3; whether TRBD2, the table's D call, matches the DNA was not checked. TRBV21-1 is marked as a pseudogene. The CDR3 runs to 18 residues. The CDR3 bases are TGTGCCAGCAGCAATGAGGGACTAGCGGGAGGATCTACAGATACGCAGTATTTT. It is translated as CASSNEGLAGGSTDTQYF.

Turning to this clone: Other DNA sequences within the sample encode an identical CDR3. This rearrangement joins TRBV6-6 to TRBJ2-7, with D perhaps TRBD1 (6 bases). Germline CDR1 is MNHNY and CDR2 is SVGAGI (reference sequence). V lost 0 bases, J lost 0 bases, and 6 bases lay in between. The CDR3 sequence is 14 residues long. The CDR3 loop is CASSYSQGSYEQYF. CDR3 sequence (DNA): TGTGCCAGCAGTTACTCACAGGGCTCCTACGAGCAGTACTTC.

The chain is built from TRBV2 and TRBJ2-7; possible D gene TRBD2, 6 bases. CDR1 is SNHLY, CDR2 FYNNEI, per germline. The CDR3 length is 15 residues. V lost 4 bases to trimming and J lost 3 bases, with 16 bases between them. This chain's CDR3 is CASSGGRAGLYEQYF. CDR3 in DNA: TGTGCCAGCAGTGGTGGCAGGGCGGGACTCTACGAGCAGTACTTC. Drawing the rest from reference TRBV2 and TRBJ2-7, the complete variable domain is EPEVTQTPSHQVTQMGQEVILRCVPISNHLYFYWYRQILGQKVEFLVSFYNNEISEKSEIFDDQFSVERPDGSNFTLKIRSTKLEDSAMYFCASSGGRAGLYEQYFGPGTRLTVT.

The gene calls are TRBV7-2 and TRBJ2-1; 9 bases agree with TRBD2. The CDR3 contains 15 residues. From germline, CDR1 is SGHTA and CDR2 FQGNSA. J lost 4 bases, V lost 7 bases, and 8 bases had no gene match. CDR3 loop: CASTRRTSAYNEQFF. The CDR3 DNA reads TGTGCCAGCACGAGGAGGACTAGCGCATACAATGAGCAGTTCTTC.

The chain couples TRBV21-1 to TRBJ1-5; TRBD1 is the table's D call, not checked against the DNA. TRBV21-1 is an annotated pseudogene. The CDR3 spans 16 residues. The CDR3 is CASSKAHDSLNQPQHF. For the CDR3, the DNA is TGTGCCAGCAGCAAAGCGCACGACAGCCTTAATCAGCCCCAGCATTTT.

The chain has TRBV5-4 and TRBJ1-2; TRBD1 aligns across 7 bases. V lost 6 bases, J lost 4 bases, and 12 bases stayed unmatched. CDR1 is SGHNT, CDR2 YYREEE, per germline (reference sequence). This CDR3 is built from 15 residues. CDR3 protein: CASTFNAGQSYGYTF. The CDR3 DNA reads as TGTGCCAGCACCTTTAATGCGGGACAGAGCTATGGCTACACCTTC.

The J gene is TRBJ1-1, the V gene TRBV28; D call uncertain. CDR1 is MDHEN, CDR2 SYDVKM, per germline. The CDR3 extends over 14 amino acids. Trimming pared 3 bases from V and 1 base from J, leaving 9 bases between. Written as DNA, the CDR3 is TGTGCCAGCAGTTTCGTCGTCAGGAACACTGAAGCTTTCTTT. It translates to CASSFVVRNTEAFF.

This clone was seen only a few times. This chain links TRBV11-2 with TRBJ2-1, with D perhaps TRBD2 (5 bases). CDR1 and CDR2 (germline): SGHAT, FQNNGV. The CDR3 totals 17 residues. V was cut by 2 bases and J by 7 bases, with 21 bases left in between. The CDR3 sequence is CASSLYVALQTWNEQFF. DNA of the CDR3: TGTGCCAGCAGCTTATACGTAGCGCTGCAAACGTGGAATGAGCAGTTCTTC.

The V call is TRBV19, the J call TRBJ2-3, with 9 positions matching TRBD2. The length of the CDR3 is 18 residues. The germline V gene encodes CDR1 LNHDA and CDR2 SQIVND (reference sequence). V was clipped by 2 bases and J by 0 bases; unmatched bases: 9. The CDR3 region has the DNA TGTGCCAGTAGTATACAGAGCGGGAGGTTTTCTAGCACAGATACGCAGTATTTT. It translates to CASSIQSGRFSSTDTQYF.

The chain carries TRBV5-4 and TRBJ2-1; possible D gene TRBD1, 8 bases. The germline V gene has CDR1 SGHNT and CDR2 YYREEE (reference sequence). The CDR3 loop spans 14 amino acids. The germline V and J ends were trimmed by 4 bases and 5 bases, with 13 bases remaining between them. The CDR3 sequence is CASSSGTGHNEQFF. In nucleotides, the CDR3 is TGTGCCAGCAGCAGCGGGACAGGACACAATGAGCAGTTCTTC.

The rearrangement uses TRBV7-2 and TRBJ2-7; D unresolved. Looked up from germline, CDR1 is SGHTA and CDR2 is FQGNSA. Deletions cut 5 bases from V and 3 bases from J, with 11 bases between. The CDR3 totals 13 residues. The CDR3 protein is CASSLNNYYEQYF. CDR3 in DNA: TGTGCCAGCAGCCTAAATAATTACTACGAGCAGTACTTC.